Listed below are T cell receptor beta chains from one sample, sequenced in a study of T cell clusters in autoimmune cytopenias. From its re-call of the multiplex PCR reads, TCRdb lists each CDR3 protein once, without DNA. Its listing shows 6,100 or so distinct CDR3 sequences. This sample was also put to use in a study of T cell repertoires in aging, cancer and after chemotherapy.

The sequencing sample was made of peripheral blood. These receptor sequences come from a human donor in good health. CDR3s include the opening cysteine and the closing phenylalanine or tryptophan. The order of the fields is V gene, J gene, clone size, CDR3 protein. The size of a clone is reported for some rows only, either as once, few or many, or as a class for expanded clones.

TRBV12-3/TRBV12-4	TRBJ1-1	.	CASRSQGVNTEAFF
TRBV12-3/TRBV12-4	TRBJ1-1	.	CASRQGTGTEAFF
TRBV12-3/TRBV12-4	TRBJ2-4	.	CASSPGQAKNIQYF
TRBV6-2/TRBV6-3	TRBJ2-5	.	CASTPPGGPVTETQYF
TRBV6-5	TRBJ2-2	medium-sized	CASSSRQDTFANTGELFF
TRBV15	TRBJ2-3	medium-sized	CATGASASTDTQYF
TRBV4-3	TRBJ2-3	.	CASSQGTGTSGGADLTDTQYF
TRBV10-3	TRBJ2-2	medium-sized	CAISESSGTGNTGELFF
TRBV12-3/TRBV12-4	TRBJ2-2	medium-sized	CASRPDRVNTGELFF
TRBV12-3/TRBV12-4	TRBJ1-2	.	CASSLADSYGYTF
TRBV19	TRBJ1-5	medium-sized	CASSIRPEGGNQPQHF
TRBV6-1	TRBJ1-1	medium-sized	CASSEVVGRGAEAFF
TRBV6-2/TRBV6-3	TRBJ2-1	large	CASRTGRNEQFF
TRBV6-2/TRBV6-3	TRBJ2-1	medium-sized	CASKQGGLAGGLFDEQFF
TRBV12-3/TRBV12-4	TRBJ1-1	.	CASTGQTNTEAFF
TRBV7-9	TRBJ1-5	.	CASSLGGQPQHF
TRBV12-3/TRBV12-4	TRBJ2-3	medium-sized	CASTISRADTQYF
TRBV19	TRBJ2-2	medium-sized	CASSIDHPPGLAGGGELFF
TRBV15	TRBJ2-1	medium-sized	CATSAGTSGNYNEQFF
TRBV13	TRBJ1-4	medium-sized	CASSLGVWGELFF
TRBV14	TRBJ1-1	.	CASSIWDIFYHTEAFF
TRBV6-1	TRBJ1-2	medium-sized	CASSGGRMGDYGYTF
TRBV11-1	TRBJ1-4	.	CASSELDGDNEKLFF
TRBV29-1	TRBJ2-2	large	CSVGTGVDTGELFF
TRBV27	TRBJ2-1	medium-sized	CASSPRDRVYNEQFF
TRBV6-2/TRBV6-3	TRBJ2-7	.	CASTGPPGTGGYEQYF
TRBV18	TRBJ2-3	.	CASSQSFPGPTDTQYF
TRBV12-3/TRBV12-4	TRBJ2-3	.	CASSHPKAGGPDTQYF
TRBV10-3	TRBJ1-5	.	CATGTDNSNQPQHF
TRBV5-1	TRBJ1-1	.	CASSSSTGSIMNTEAFF
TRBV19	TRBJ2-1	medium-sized	CASTVGRRIYNEQFF
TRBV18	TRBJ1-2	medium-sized	CASSPIPSGAKGYTF
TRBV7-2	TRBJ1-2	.	CASSLAIGGWDGYTF
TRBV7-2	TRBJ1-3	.	CASSLRVSPGNTIYF
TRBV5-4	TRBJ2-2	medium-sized	CASSLFQGLANTGELFF
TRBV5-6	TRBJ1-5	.	CASSTGGAHQPQHF
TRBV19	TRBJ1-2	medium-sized	CASSIRGYYGYTF
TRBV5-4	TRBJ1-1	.	CASSLNGGGPNTEAFF
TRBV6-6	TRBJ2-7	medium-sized	CASRLIAGYEQYF
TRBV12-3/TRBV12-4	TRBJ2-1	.	CASSLVRGAPYDNEQFF
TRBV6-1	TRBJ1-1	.	CASTARGKGLGMNTEAFF
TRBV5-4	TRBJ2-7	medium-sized	CASSLEGGYYEQYF
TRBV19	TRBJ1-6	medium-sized	CASSWGQGTHNSPLHF
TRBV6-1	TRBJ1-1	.	CASRKTVNTEAFF
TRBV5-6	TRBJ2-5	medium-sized	CASSLEWQQETQYF
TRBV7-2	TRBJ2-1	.	CASSLVGLILVVNEQFF